This TCR beta chain is drawn from a study of blood T cell repertoires in COVID-19. Study-level information: Both acute and convalescent COVID-19 samples were obtained from the United States, Italy and Spain. Sources were T cells, B-cell-depleted T cells, or PBMCs; the material itself was cDNA or gDNA.

As processed by the authors: Amplification from reference gene primers served as the basis for estimated nucleated cell counts. Repertoires were generated with immunoSEQ multiplex PCR, while TCRdb's copy carries only in-frame clones and drops some. The V and J calls and clone size are taken from that table; D and trimming were inferred from the DNA. The repertoire holds roughly 68,000 clones, with roughly 89% as singletons. Sequencing was carried out using peripheral blood. The TCR comes from a woman aged 45-65 years with active COVID-19.

The CDR3 nucleotides read TGTGCCAGCAGTGACCCCGCAGGGGAGAAAGAGACCCAGTACTTC. This codes for CASSDPAGEKETQYF. The chain is built from TRBV2 and TRBJ2-5; the D gene is possibly TRBD1 (6 bases). Germline assignment: CDR1 SNHLY and CDR2 FYNNEI. The CDR3 runs 15 residues. Trimming shortened V by 3 bases and J by 3 bases, and 14 bases separated the two germline ends. Looking up the rest from reference TRBV2 and TRBJ2-5 gives the full variable domain: EPEVTQTPSHQVTQMGQEVILRCVPISNHLYFYWYRQILGQKVEFLVSFYNNEISEKSEIFDDQFSVERPDGSNFTLKIRSTKLEDSAMYFCASSDPAGEKETQYFGPGTRLLVL.